The rows below give T cell receptor beta chains drawn from one sample of a study of T cell repertoires in cytomegalovirus infection. TCRdb fed the reads into MiXCR, producing one record per CDR3 protein. The table shows roughly 760,000 distinct CDR3 sequences, with approximately 34% occurring only once. Sequences were obtained from PBMCs. All receptors derive from a human donor in good health (CMV status not recorded). Some clones in this sample may be carry-over from other donors' samples. The CDR3 runs from the conserved cysteine through the conserved F or W. A D gene is named only where the DNA matches it firmly. For some rows the clone size is stated as once, few or many, or as a class when expanded; others skip it.

TRBJ1-1 . many TRBV4-1 TGCGCCAGCAGCCAAGGACAGAACACTGAAGCTTTCTTT CASSQGQNTEAFF
TRBJ1-1 . . TRBV5-1 TGCGCCAGCAGCTTGGTCGGAGGGGCTTTCTTT CASSLVGGAFF
TRBJ2-7 . . TRBV20-1 TGCAGTGCTGGGGGAAGGGATTCTCCCTACGAGCAGTACTTC CSAGGRDSPYEQYF
TRBJ2-7 TRBD1 . TRBV3-1 TGTGCCAGCAGCCAAGGGACAGGATGGGAGCAGTACTTC CASSQGTGWEQYF
TRBJ2-1 . few TRBV7-9 TGTGCCAGCAGCTACCTCCGCGGCCCCACCTACAATGAGCAGTTCTTC CASSYLRGPTYNEQFF
TRBJ2-1 . . TRBV12-3/TRBV12-4 TGTGCCAGCAGAAAGGTGGGGGGCTTGAGTGAGCAGTTCTTC CASRKVGGLSEQFF
TRBJ1-1 . . TRBV10-3 TGTGCCATCAGTGACCGCCGGGACCAGGCTTTCTTT CAISDRRDQAFF
TRBJ1-5 . . TRBV2 TGTGCCAGCAATGTTAACAGGTATAGCAATCAGCCCCAGCATTTT CASNVNRYSNQPQHF
TRBJ2-7 . . TRBV27 TGTGCCAGCAGTTTATATCGGGGCTACGAGCAGTACTTC CASSLYRGYEQYF
TRBJ2-7 . many TRBV28 TGTGCCAGCAGCTTAGTCAGTTCCTACGAGCAGTACTTC CASSLVSSYEQYF
TRBJ1-2 TRBD1 . TRBV5-3 TGTGCCAGCAGCACGGGAAGGACAGGGCACTATGGCTACACCTTC CASSTGRTGHYGYTF
TRBJ1-4 . few TRBV9 TGTGCCAGCAGCGCCAACAGTCTGACGGTCGAAAAACTGTTTTTT CASSANSLTVEKLFF
TRBJ1-5 . many TRBV6-1 TGTGCCAGCAGTTCAAGGAAAAACAGTCATCAGCCCCAGCATTTT CASSSRKNSHQPQHF
TRBJ2-3 . . TRBV7-8 TGTGCCAGCAGCCAATTTGCTGGTGGCGGGTGGGGCACAGATACGCAGTATTTT CASSQFAGGGWGTDTQYF
TRBJ1-3 . many TRBV7-9 TGTGCCAGCAGCTTAGATGCAGGCCGAAACACCATATATTTT CASSLDAGRNTIYF
TRBJ1-4 TRBD1 . TRBV28 TGTGCCAGCAGCCCAGGGGGACTTAATGAAAAACTGTTTTTT CASSPGGLNEKLFF
TRBJ2-6 TRBD1 few TRBV6-5 TGTGCCAGCACCCGGACAGGGGCCTCTGGGGCCAACGTCCTGACTTTC CASTRTGASGANVLTF
TRBJ2-3 TRBD2 . TRBV28 TGTGCCAGCAGTTTAGCGGGAGCAAAAGATACGCAGTATTTT CASSLAGAKDTQYF
TRBJ2-3 . few TRBV12-3/TRBV12-4 TGTGCCAGCAGTTTATGGTGGATCGCCGGCACAGATACGCAGTATTTT CASSLWWIAGTDTQYF
TRBJ1-2 . . TRBV27 TGTGCCAGCAGTCATAGGGAGACAGCTAACTATGGCTACACCTTC CASSHRETANYGYTF
TRBJ2-5 TRBD2 . TRBV20-1 TGCAGTGCTAGCCGGACTAGCGGAGAGACCCAGTACTTC CSASRTSGETQYF
TRBJ2-4 TRBD2 few TRBV7-9 TGTGCCAGCAGCTCCCTACTAGCGGAGGACATTCAGTACTTC CASSSLLAEDIQYF
TRBJ1-2 TRBD1 . TRBV7-9 TGTGCCAGCAGCCCCAGGGGGGGGGGAAGGACCTATGGCTACACCTTC CASSPRGGGRTYGYTF
TRBJ1-1 . few TRBV28 TGTGCCACTATGCCGAACACTGAAGCTTTCTTT CATMPNTEAFF
TRBJ2-5 TRBD1 many TRBV11-2 TGTGCCAGCAGCTTTGGTATTCGGGACAGGGAGACCCAGTACTTC CASSFGIRDRETQYF
TRBJ2-7 TRBD1 . TRBV6-1 TGTGCCAGTCCCGCCTCGGACAGGGCAGCGAGCAGGCAGTACTTC CASPASDRAASRQYF
TRBJ1-2 TRBD1 few TRBV7-9 TGTGCCAGCAGCCTGCGACAGGGGACCCACTATGGCTACACCTTC CASSLRQGTHYGYTF
TRBJ2-2 . . TRBV12-3/TRBV12-4 TGTGCCAGCCGTTCTAGCGTCCTAAACACCGGGGAGCTGTTTTTT CASRSSVLNTGELFF
TRBJ1-2 TRBD1 . TRBV28 TGTGCCAGCAGTTTGGGCAGGGGGTCGCATGGCTACACCTTC CASSLGRGSHGYTF
TRBJ2-1 TRBD2 . TRBV27 TGTGCCAGCAGCTTGGGACTAGCGGGAGTGCGTGAGCAGTTCTTC CASSLGLAGVREQFF
TRBJ2-2 TRBD1 . TRBV6-2/TRBV6-3 TGTGCCAGCAGACAGGGGGACTCCGGGGAGCTGTTTTTT CASRQGDSGELFF
TRBJ2-2 TRBD2 few TRBV24-1 TGTGCCACCAGTGGAATAGCGGGAGCCCACCCCGGGGAGCTGTTTTTT CATSGIAGAHPGELFF
TRBJ2-1 TRBD2 . TRBV19 TGTGCCAGTAGTATAAGTGCGGGGGGGCCTGGGAATGAGCAGTTCTTC CASSISAGGPGNEQFF
TRBJ2-7 . . TRBV24-1 TGTGCCACCAGTGGTGCAGGGATGGATTACGAGCAGTACTTC CATSGAGMDYEQYF
TRBJ1-4 . few TRBV19 TGTGCCAGTAGTACCCGGACGGATAATGAAAAACTGTTTTTT CASSTRTDNEKLFF
TRBJ2-7 TRBD2 . TRBV28 TGTGCCAGCAGTTTATTCCGTAGCGGGGACTACGAGCAGTACTTC CASSLFRSGDYEQYF
TRBJ2-1 TRBD2 . TRBV20-1 TGCAGTGCTAGACCCCTAGCGGGGGCGAGCTCCTACAATGAGCAGTTCTTC CSARPLAGASSYNEQFF
TRBJ2-2 . . TRBV6-1 TGTGCCAGCAGTACCGGGGGCCTTAGCCGCGCCGGGGAGCTGTTTTTT CASSTGGLSRAGELFF
TRBJ2-3 . few TRBV18 TGTGCCAGCTCACCACCTTCTTTTCCCGTGTATGATACGCAGTATTTT CASSPPSFPVYDTQYF
TRBJ2-7 TRBD1 . TRBV5-4 TGTGCCAGCAGCTCGTCCCGGGACAGACCCTACGAGCAGTACTTC CASSSSRDRPYEQYF
TRBJ2-7 . . TRBV28 TGTGCCAGCAGTCCCCAACAGGGCGCCTACGAGCAGTACTTC CASSPQQGAYEQYF
TRBJ2-7 . . TRBV11-2 TGTGCCAGCAAACAGGGAGCGACCCGCCTGGGTAACGAGCAGTACTTC CASKQGATRLGNEQYF
TRBJ1-2 TRBD1 . TRBV6-1 TGTGCCAGCAGCTGGGGCCGGGACAGGCTAAACTATGGCTACACCTTC CASSWGRDRLNYGYTF
TRBJ2-1 . few TRBV24-1 TGTGCCACCAGTGACAACCGTGCCGGTAGCTCCTACAATGAGCAGTTCTTC CATSDNRAGSSYNEQFF
TRBJ2-1 TRBD2 . TRBV27 TGTGCCAGCAGTTTTCGGGGACTAAACAATGAGCAGTTCTTC CASSFRGLNNEQFF